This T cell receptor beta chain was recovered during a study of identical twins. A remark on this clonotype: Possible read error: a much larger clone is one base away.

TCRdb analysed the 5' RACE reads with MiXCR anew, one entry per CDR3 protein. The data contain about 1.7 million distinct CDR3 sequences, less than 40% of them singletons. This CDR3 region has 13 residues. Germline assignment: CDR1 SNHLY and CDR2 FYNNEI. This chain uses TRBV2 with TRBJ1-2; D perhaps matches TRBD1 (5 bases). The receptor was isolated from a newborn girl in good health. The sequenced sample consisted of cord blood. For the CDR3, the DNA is TGTGCCAGCAGTGAATGGGGGAACTATGGCCACACCTTC. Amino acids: CASSEWGNYGHTF.